This T cell receptor (beta chain) was profiled in a study of blood T cell repertoires in COVID-19. The trim removed 2 bases at V and 6 bases at J, leaving 2 bases unmatched. CDR3 size: 13 residues. Germline CDR1 is MNHEY and CDR2 is SVGEGT. Original data processing: For nucleated cells, counts were estimated from reference gene primer amplification. Sequencing was performed with immunoSEQ multiplex PCR; in TCRdb, only in-frame clones are kept and a portion is missing. That table furnishes V, J and clone size, whereas the DNA furnished D and trimming. The data hold about 62,000 clones, with 85% to 90% observed a single time.

The sample comprised peripheral blood. The source is a woman aged 55-69 years with COVID-19, enrolled during active disease. The gene calls are TRBV6-2 or TRBV6-3 and TRBJ1-1; 8 bases are a match to TRBD1. The CDR3 sequence: CASSYRTGPEAFF. CDR3 in DNA: TGTGCCAGCAGTTACCGGACAGGGCCTGAAGCTTTCTTT.